This TCR beta chain derives from a study of control samples from healthy donors and cancer patients. The V end was cut by 5 bases, the J end by 4 bases, with 15 bases between. The CDR3 runs 14 residues. Germline V lookup: CDR1 MNHEY, CDR2 SVGAGI. Here immunoSEQ multiplex PCR was the method, and the copy in TCRdb shows in-frame clones only, minus some. The table records about 92,000 clones, around 80% of them present only once. Material: blood. This rearrangement joins TRBV6-5 to TRBJ2-7; D not certain. This TCR came from a woman in her sixties or seventies in good health. CDR3 nucleotide sequence: TGTGCCAGCAGTCGTTCCACCAACCCATACGAGCAGTACTTC. This codes for CASSRSTNPYEQYF.